The clone carrying this T cell receptor (beta chain) came up a few times. V lost 7 bases, J lost 3 bases, and 17 bases lay in between. CDR1 is SNHLY, CDR2 FYNNEI, per germline. CDR3 length: 15 amino acids. This sample was included in a study of blood T cell repertoires in COVID-19. Seattle patients were enrolled while actively infected and followed longitudinally. Per the study methods: Quantification of nucleated cells was approximated via reference gene primer amplification. TCRdb keeps only in-frame clones here, not all; method: immunoSEQ multiplex PCR. V, J and clone size derive from that table, while D and trimming were established from the DNA sequence. The data contain 400,000 or so clones, roughly 90% of them seen just once; the ten biggest clones take up 0.7% to 0.85%.

This chain uses TRBV2 with TRBJ2-3; no clear D gene. The sample consisted of peripheral blood. The origin of this receptor is a man between 18 and 29 years old with COVID-19, enrolled during active disease. The CDR3 reads CASTPLTGTTDTQYF. The CDR3 nucleotides are TGTGCCAGCACCCCGCTCACGGGTACTACAGATACGCAGTATTTT.